The 7 T cell receptor beta chains below come from one sample, sequenced in a study of blood T cell repertoires in COVID-19. Repertoires were generated with immunoSEQ multiplex PCR, while TCRdb's copy carries only in-frame clones and drops some. The data contain over 150,000 clones, 80% to 90% of them singletons. The sequencing sample was made of peripheral blood. The receptors shown here come from a man between 18 and 35 years old who had recovered from COVID-19.

This chain connects TRBV6-5 to TRBJ1-3, with unresolved D. Germline V lookup: CDR1 MNHEY, CDR2 SVGAGI. Trimming took 5 bases from V and 0 from J, leaving 8 bases between them. There are 14 residues in the CDR3. The CDR3 DNA reads as TGTGCCAGCAGTACAGATCCCTCTGGAAACACCATATATTTT. It codes for CASSTDPSGNTIYF.

Worth noting for this clone: At the DNA level, this CDR3 is encoded by other sequences in the same sample as well. CDR3 residues: CSGLQGGTGELFF. The CDR3 DNA reads TGCAGCGGCTTACAGGGGGGCACCGGGGAGCTGTTTTTT. This chain connects TRBV29-1 to TRBJ2-2, with TRBD1 matching over 8 bases. The V and J ends lost 7 bases and 4 bases, in that order; junction bases with no gene match: 5. Germline values: CDR1 SQVTM, CDR2 ANQGSEA. The CDR3 sequence is 13 residues long.

J is TRBJ1-5 and V is TRBV3-1 (or the pseudogene TRBV3-2); perhaps TRBD1 as D (5 bases). Germline CDR1 is LGHDT and CDR2 is YNNKEL (reference sequence). The CDR3 covers 14 residues. With 0 bases removed from V and 7 bases from J, the gap between germline ends came to 10 bases. This chain's CDR3 is CASSQDAGDQPQHF. Written as DNA, the CDR3 is TGTGCCAGCAGCCAAGACGCGGGGGACCAGCCCCAGCATTTT.

For the CDR3, the DNA is TGTGCCAGCAGCACAGGGGGCCCGGAGACCCAGTACTTC. Its protein product is CASSTGGPETQYF. V and J are TRBV11-1 and TRBJ2-5; TRBD1 agrees at 9 bases. V trimming: 5 bases; J trimming: 5 bases; junction bases outside the gene matches: 3. CDR1 and CDR2 (germline): SGHAT, FQDESV (reference sequence). CDR3 length equals 13 residues.

This sequence joins TRBV12-3 or TRBV12-4 and TRBJ2-7, with unresolved D. The CDR3 has 12 residues. V shed 2 bases and J shed 3 bases, with 5 bases lying between them. CDR3 DNA: TGTGCCAGCAGTTTAACAGTCTACGAGCAGTACTTC. Encoded protein: CASSLTVYEQYF.

The chain joins TRBV20-1 to TRBJ1-1, with D possibly being TRBD1 (5 bases). The CDR3 has 11 amino acids. V was clipped by 5 bases and J by 13 bases, with 17 bases between them. The germline CDR1 and CDR2 sequences are DFQATT and SNEGSKA (reference sequence). CDR3 sequence (DNA): TGCAGTGCTCGGACAATCAGTTCAGGTTTCTTT. It is translated as CSARTISSGFF.

The chain has TRBV18 and TRBJ2-3; tentatively, D is TRBD1 (6 bases). The germline CDR1 and CDR2 sequences are KGHSH and LQKENI. V was clipped by 2 bases and J by 2 bases, with 11 bases between them. CDR3 length: 15 amino acids. Here the CDR3 DNA reads TGTGCCAGCTCACCAATACAGGGATCCACAGATACGCAGTATTTT. Amino acid sequence: CASSPIQGSTDTQYF.